This T cell receptor beta chain was observed in a study of cytomegalovirus exposure and HLA in healthy donors (TCRdb year 2017). Regarding the study in general: An earlier analysis of 587 of the donors reported 250 to 350 Gb of sequence data and 100 million to 120 million unique TCR beta sequences obtained from about 179 million T cells. To decide whether each TCR beta V gene segment behaved as functional or pseudogenic, an earlier analysis of some 570 of the donors relied on high-throughput TCR beta sequencing. Of the 300 to 450 genotyped donors, about 84% fell in the genetic ancestry cluster associated with self-reported Caucasian donors. A few DR-DQ haplotypes were handled as single units for association and clustering because linkage in the cohort was strong. Among around 400 genotyped donors of the cohort, an average of approximately 200,000 unique TCR beta nucleotide sequences was sequenced per donor, of which roughly 17% were non-productive. Besides the first cohort of 666 subjects, a separate validation cohort made up of 95 to 150 different subjects was used. Approximately 300 gigabases of sequencing data and 91 million or so unique TCR sequences made up an early release that covered 500 to 700 HLA-typed donors. Class I and class II HLA loci were covered by the typing at four-digit resolution. Rather than using new phenotypic data, the later analysis identified candidate immune exposures from TCR beta sequences and from how often those sequences occurred across donors. The study aimed to test whether signatures of past pathogen exposure could be identified by cataloging public T cell receptors. Donor age, sex, ethnicity and CMV serostatus were compiled alongside the repertoire data. Genome-wide SNP genotypes for about 55% of the 666 donors were used in a later genetic analysis, which treated that subset as a discovery cohort. Typing coverage differed by locus: A, B, C, DRB1 and DQB1 were typed in about 620-640 donors, DQA1 in 522, DPA1 in roughly 590, and DPB1 in 472. In a later analysis, previously published TCR beta repertoires from 670 or so donors were re-analyzed and high-resolution HLA genotyping was added so that TCR occurrence patterns could be studied. To predict cytomegalovirus infection status, the study brought together high-throughput TCR immunosequencing, statistical association of individual TCRs with disease status, and machine learning. All discovery cohort repertoires had been generated using a single sequencing platform. Using immunosequencing, the study profiled T cell repertoires from 666 subjects and related those repertoires to cytomegalovirus serostatus.

Library creation used the immunoSEQ multiplex PCR assay. A mixture of 60 forward primers for TCR Vbeta segments and 13 reverse primers for TCR Jbeta segments was used in the multiplex PCR. A multiplex PCR assay on genomic DNA amplified the CDR3 region of rearranged TCR beta genes. On the Illumina HiSeq System, the amplified TCR beta libraries were sequenced as 87-base-pair reads. In the authors' own workflow: In a later analysis, tens of millions of unique TCR beta chains were counted across the roughly 700 repertoires, and approximately 11 million of these chains were shared by at least two donors. Raw reads were error-corrected and collapsed into unique sequences by a nearest-neighbor algorithm in which closely related sequences were merged to remove PCR and sequencing errors. Alignment of CDR3 sequences to IMGT reference sequences was used to assign V, D and J gene segments. Each retained sequence needed at least a six-nucleotide match to both a V gene segment and a J gene segment. Rearrangements were classified as productive when the CDR3 lacked stop codons and remained in frame with V and J, and all other rearrangements were classified as non-productive. CDR3 was defined by IMGT convention, running from the second conserved V-encoded cysteine to the conserved J-encoded phenylalanine. In an earlier analysis of around 640 of the donors, sequences lacking an unambiguous match to a single V gene segment were excluded. In an earlier analysis of several hundred of the donors, V segments were called functional above 56.7% productive rearrangements and were called segregating when the between-donor standard deviation exceeded 5%. To diagnose cytomegalovirus status from the catalog of TCR beta chain sequences, a statistical classification framework was built. A later analysis assigned V and J genes by comparing TCR nucleotide sequences with IMGT/GENE-DB human TR gene sequences. The TCRdist pipeline was used in a later analysis to assign CDR3 sequences and most-parsimonious VDJ recombination scenarios. A later analysis defined each TCR beta chain by its CDR3 amino acid sequence plus V-gene family, and excluded reads lacking a unique V-gene family. In a later analysis, 450 to 600 highly shared, low-generation-probability nucleotide sequences were removed to address suspected cross-contamination and a sequencing artifact. In a later analysis, a clonal expansion index was calculated for each public chain from normalized within-repertoire ranks of inferred template counts. A later analysis computed generation probabilities with a VDJ recombination model fitted to out-of-frame rearrangements, and checked the results against IGoR. In a later analysis, TCR-TCR, TCR-HLA and TCR-CMV co-occurrence was scored with hypergeometric tests, and a repertoire-size bias correction was applied to TCR pairs. False discovery rates were estimated in a later analysis by permuting HLA or CMV assignments 20 times. In a later analysis, co-occurring TCRs were grouped using DBSCAN, and TCRdist sequence similarity was added for clustering within HLA-allele-positive subsets. Co-occurrence clustering excluded repertoires with fewer than 30,000 or more than 120,000 public chains, plus five with anomalous nucleotide sharing. Imported from immuneACCESS, the table was reduced by TCRdb to in-frame sequences with V and J called. These copies leave out some clones; in studies compared against another copy, an unresolved V gene accounts for under half, and the cause of the remainder is not known. V and J calls and clone size are those listed in that table; D and trimming were worked out from the DNA. This sample has roughly 110,000 clones in its table, and approximately 85% of those were observed once. 1.6% of the sample belongs to the ten largest clones.

In total, roughly 710 healthy bone marrow donors made up the cohort. All cohort members were sampled while nominally healthy, although unrecorded immune exposures were likely present. The donor tested CMV seronegative and was one of the 352 seronegative cohort members. Every donor gave a peripheral blood sample, and the peripheral blood mononuclear cells from that sample were used for TCR beta sequencing. Genomic DNA was extracted from the blood cell samples with the Qiagen DNeasy Blood Extraction Kit. From the cysteine up to the phenylalanine, the CDR3 has a length of 15 residues. The DNA shown is the 45-base CDR3, in frame from base 1. CDR1 SEHNR and CDR2 FQNEAQ were looked up in the germline V gene (reference sequence). Ends trimmed: V by 5 bases, J by 10 bases; bases unmatched to a gene: 14. About this clone itself: Its recognized antigen is unknown. Within one base of it there is no much larger clone, and no base qualities were kept.

Overall study outcomes, separate from this receptor: The presence/absence analyses assumed that sequencing depth was roughly uniform across donors, and that assumption may not be true. A later genetic analysis reported fewer N-insertions in productive TCRs among donors in an Asian-associated ancestry cluster than the roughly 620-donor mean. A further reported finding was that TCR beta sequences accurately predicted the HLA-A and HLA-B alleles for most subjects in the first cohort. A cluster of highly shared sequence variants was judged likely to be a technical artifact of the sequencing pipeline. It was suggested by the authors that the approach could potentially be generalized to other disease states and immunological phenotypes. An association between a missense DCLRE1C variant and V-gene and J-gene trimming of TCR beta chains was found in a later genetic analysis and replicated in an independent cohort. Correlated functional status among segregating V segments might be attributable to linkage disequilibrium, but an unknown experimental factor could not be ruled out. Because some donors lacked HLA typing at each locus, the association tests relied only on the typed subset. Most TCR sequences were observed very rarely across donors, whereas some public TCRs were present in many individuals. Over 15 rarely observed V segments, including chromosome 9 orphons, were excluded from the earlier analysis of several hundred of the donors because counts were too low. This cohort had only TCR beta chains sequenced, and the lack of alpha or paired-chain data limited which features could be detected. Specific HLA alleles were associated with 15,000 to 20,000 TCR beta sequences at a false discovery rate of 0.05 in a later analysis. In vitro tests confirmed that a few of the cytomegalovirus-associated TCR beta chains recognize cytomegalovirus antigens. When HLA alleles, especially DR and DQ, strongly co-occurred, attributing TCR associations to individual alleles was difficult. Several of the top co-occurrence clusters appeared to be linked to parvovirus B19, influenza, CMV and Epstein-Barr virus, according to a later analysis. In a later analysis, HLA-associated TCR beta chains showed more clonal expansion and lower generation probabilities than non-associated chains that were equally common. The study gave a list of around 170 TCR beta chains associated with cytomegalovirus. The 87-base-pair reads could not distinguish some IMGT-functional V segments, including TRBV6-2 and TRBV6-3, so those segments were excluded. Broadly in line with IMGT annotations, most TCR beta V segments showed up in productive rearrangements about 90% or about 30% of the time in an earlier analysis of several hundred of the donors. A later analysis found that most CMV-associated TCR beta chains appeared HLA-restricted, with HLA associations seemingly driven largely by CMV exposure. The classifier was reported to diagnose cytomegalovirus status with high specificity and sensitivity in both the original cohort and the validation cohort. In a later analysis, TCR association rates were found to vary across HLA loci, with the most associated TCRs seen for DRB1 alleles and the fewest for HLA-C alleles. Immune exposure information for the cohort was limited to CMV serostatus.

Input material: PBMCs. This chain is built from TRBV7-9 and TRBJ2-1; TRBD1 matches 7 bases in the middle. This receptor was taken from a man aged 45-65 years in good health and CMV-seronegative. The bases read TGTGCCAGCAGCCCGAAGGTGAGACAGGGAAACGAGCAGTTCTTC. Its translation is CASSPKVRQGNEQFF. Outside the CDR3, residues come from the reference TRBV7-9 and TRBJ2-1 proteins, so the full variable domain is: DTGVSQNPRHKITKRGQNVTFRCDPISEHNRLYWYRQTLGQGPEFLTYFQNEAQLEKSRLLSDRFSAERPKGSFSTLEIQRTEQGDSAMYLCASSPKVRQGNEQFFGPGTRLTVL.